A selection of T cell receptor beta chains follows, all from one sample in a study of regulatory T cells in long-lasting Graves disease. TCRdb fed the multiplex PCR reads into MiXCR, producing one record per CDR3 protein. The table includes 350,000 to 450,000 distinct CDR3 sequences, more than 20% detected once. Sequencing was performed on peripheral blood mononuclear cells (PBMCs), taken when the disease was refractory, from a patient treated with antithyroid drugs. The receptors come from a female donor with Graves disease. Both conserved end residues are part of each CDR3. The D gene is left open where the match is weak. Size tells how often a clone was seen (once, few, many) or the class of an expanded clone, and some rows leave it out.

>NA|TRBV20-1|NA|16|TRBJ2-3
TGCAGTGCTAGAGATCGAGAGGGAGGCCGCACAGATACGCAGTATTTT
CSARDREGGRTDTQYF
>TRBD1|TRBV9|NA|16|TRBJ2-4
TGTGCCAGCAGCCCCCACAGGGGGGCTCATGAGGACATTCAGTACTTC
CASSPHRGAHEDIQYF
>NA|TRBV29-1|many|14|TRBJ1-4
TGCAGCGTTGAAGGGACCCAGGATAATGAAAAACTGTTTTTT
CSVEGTQDNEKLFF
>TRBD1|TRBV29-1|NA|14|TRBJ1-1
TGCAGCGTTGGACAGGGGGTGGGTGGTACTGAAGCTTTCTTT
CSVGQGVGGTEAFF
>NA|TRBV6-1|few|13|TRBJ2-7
TGTGCCAGCAGGACCCTGACTACCTACGAGCAGTACTTC
CASRTLTTYEQYF
>TRBD1|TRBV4-3|many|14|TRBJ1-1
TGTGCCAGCAGTCAGACAGGGGGGAACACTGAAGCTTTCTTT
CASSQTGGNTEAFF
>NA|TRBV12-5|many|16|TRBJ1-1
TGTGCTAGTGGTTTGGGTGATTCAGGGTGGCACACTGAAGCTTTCTTT
CASGLGDSGWHTEAFF
>TRBD2|TRBV5-6|NA|19|TRBJ2-7
TGTGCCAGCAGCTCCGCGAACCCTACCAGCGGGAGGGCCTACTACGAGCAGTACTTC
CASSSANPTSGRAYYEQYF
>TRBD1|TRBV6-2/TRBV6-3|NA|16|TRBJ1-5
TGTGCCAGCAGTGATCGGACAGGGATAGAGGGTCAGCCCCAGCATTTT
CASSDRTGIEGQPQHF
>NA|TRBV7-2|few|18|TRBJ2-6
TGTGCCAGCAGCTTAGGAGGAAAAGCAGTGTCTGGGGCCAACGTCCTGACTTTC
CASSLGGKAVSGANVLTF
>NA|TRBV9|NA|15|TRBJ2-1
TGTGCCAGCAGCGTAGGCGGGAAGATTAGAGATGAGCAGTTCTTC
CASSVGGKIRDEQFF
>NA|TRBV2|many|15|TRBJ1-5
TGTGCCAGCAGTGAGAGATCCTGGCAGCGACAGCCCCAGCATTTT
CASSERSWQRQPQHF
>TRBD2|TRBV6-2/TRBV6-3|NA|18|TRBJ2-7
TGTGCCAGCAGTTCTAGGACTAGCGGGAGAAGGAGCTCCTACGAGCAGTACTTC
CASSSRTSGRRSSYEQYF
>TRBD1|TRBV7-9|few|15|TRBJ2-3
TGTGCCAGCAGGGACGGACAGGCAAGCACAGATACGCAGTATTTT
CASRDGQASTDTQYF
>NA|TRBV28|many|14|TRBJ1-2
TGTGCCAGCAGTCCCCCCGGGCAACTCTATGGCTACACCTTC
CASSPPGQLYGYTF
>NA|TRBV2|many|14|TRBJ1-1
TGTGCCAGCAAGGAGGGACCCCAGAACACTGAAGCTTTCTTT
CASKEGPQNTEAFF
>NA|TRBV27|many|15|TRBJ2-7
TGTGCCAGCAGTTTGCCACAGGGTAGGAGCTACGAGCAGTACTTC
CASSLPQGRSYEQYF
>NA|TRBV7-2|NA|20|TRBJ2-2
NA
CASSSLYEQYFGPGTGELFF
>NA|TRBV6-1|NA|13|TRBJ1-1
TGTGCCAGCAGACCAGAAGGGTATTCTGAAGCTTTCTTT
CASRPEGYSEAFF
>NA|TRBV6-5|many|14|TRBJ2-5
TGTGCCAGCAGTTACTCGGAGGGACAAGAGACCCAGTACTTC
CASSYSEGQETQYF
>NA|TRBV7-2|NA|14|TRBJ2-2
TGTGCCAGCAGCTTTAACCAGGGCAACGGGGAGCTGTTTTTT
CASSFNQGNGELFF
>TRBD2|TRBV20-1|NA|13|TRBJ2-7
TGCAGTGCTAGAGACTTCGGGACTAAAGAGCAGTACTTC
CSARDFGTKEQYF
>TRBD2|TRBV20-1|NA|14|TRBJ2-5
TGCAGTGCTAGAGTCCGACTAGCGCGAGAGACCCAGTACTTC
CSARVRLARETQYF
>TRBD1|TRBV5-1|NA|14|TRBJ2-2
TGCGCCAGCGGGACAGGGCGGAACACCGGGGAGCTGTTTTTT
CASGTGRNTGELFF
>TRBD2|TRBV7-2|NA|15|TRBJ2-1
TGTGCCAGCAGCTCTAGCGGGACTGGGAATAATGAGCAGTTCTTC
CASSSSGTGNNEQFF
>NA|TRBV6-2/TRBV6-3|few|15|TRBJ1-2
TGTGCCAGCAGTTACGGCGGGGAGCTTAACTATGGCTACACCTTC
CASSYGGELNYGYTF
>TRBD1|TRBV7-3|NA|15|TRBJ1-6
TGTGCCAGCAGCTTAGGCGGGACAGGGGTTTCACCCCTCCACTTT
CASSLGGTGVSPLHF
>NA|TRBV12-3/TRBV12-4|many|13|TRBJ1-4
TGTGCCAGCATCCGGGACGGGAATGAAAAACTGTTTTTT
CASIRDGNEKLFF
>NA|TRBV29-1|few|12|TRBJ2-5
TGCAGCGTTGCAGATGGGCGGGAGACCCAGTACTTC
CSVADGRETQYF
>NA|TRBV6-2/TRBV6-3|many|13|TRBJ1-1
TGTGCCAGCAGTTACTCGGGGTACACTGAAGCTTTCTTT
CASSYSGYTEAFF
>NA|TRBV29-1|NA|13|TRBJ2-5
TGCAGCGTTTCTGACGGACCGAAGGAGACCCAGTACTTC
CSVSDGPKETQYF
>NA|TRBV6-1|many|13|TRBJ1-2
TGTGCCAGTCAAGGGGCTGCTAACTATGGCTACACCTTC
CASQGAANYGYTF
>NA|TRBV11-2|many|12|TRBJ2-7
TGTGCCAGCAGCATGGGGGCACCGAGAATCAACTTC
CASSMGAPRINF
>NA|TRBV7-2|NA|17|TRBJ1-5
TGTGCCAGCAGCCCCGTTGGGCTCCCCATTGCCAATCAGCCCCAGCATTTT
CASSPVGLPIANQPQHF
>TRBD1|TRBV10-3|few|13|TRBJ1-5
TGTGCCATCAGGGGGACAGGCGATCAGCCCCAGCATTTT
CAIRGTGDQPQHF
>NA|TRBV20-1|few|16|TRBJ2-2
TGCAGTGCTAGAGATTTGGCCGGTCGGGTCACCGGGGAGCTGTTTTTT
CSARDLAGRVTGELFF
>NA|TRBV5-1|NA|14|TRBJ1-1
TGCGCCAGCAGCTTTCTGTTGTGGGCCACTGAAGCTTTCTTT
CASSFLLWATEAFF
>TRBD2|TRBV7-9|few|15|TRBJ2-7
TGTGCCAGCAGCTTGGGACTAGCTTATCCCTACGAGCAGTACTTC
CASSLGLAYPYEQYF
>NA|TRBV6-2/TRBV6-3|NA|15|TRBJ2-2
TGTGCCAGCAGTGAACAGCCTCTTCCGAGCGGGGAGCTGTTTTTT
CASSEQPLPSGELFF
>TRBD1|TRBV28|NA|14|TRBJ1-1
TGTGCCAGCAGTTTCCATGGGACAGGGGGTGCGGCTTTCTTT
CASSFHGTGGAAFF